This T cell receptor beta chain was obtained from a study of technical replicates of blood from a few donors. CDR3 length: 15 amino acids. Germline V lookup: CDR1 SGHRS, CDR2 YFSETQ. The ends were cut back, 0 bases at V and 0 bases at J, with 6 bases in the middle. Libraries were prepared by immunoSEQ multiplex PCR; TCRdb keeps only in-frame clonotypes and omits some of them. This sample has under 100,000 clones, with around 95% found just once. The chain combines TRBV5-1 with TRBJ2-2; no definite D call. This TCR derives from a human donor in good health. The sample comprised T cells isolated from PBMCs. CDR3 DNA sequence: TGCGCCAGCAGCTTGGGGAGATCGAACACCGGGGAGCTGTTTTTT. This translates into CASSLGRSNTGELFF.